This T cell receptor (beta chain) was recorded in a study of cytomegalovirus exposure and HLA in healthy donors (dated by TCRdb to between 2016 and 2019). Regarding the complete study: According to a later analysis, the roughly 120 validation repertoires were produced on the same platform as the approximately 610 repertoires of the first cohort. The aim of the study was to test whether cataloging public T cell receptors could identify signatures of past pathogen exposure. Besides the first cohort of under 700 subjects, a separate validation cohort made up of over 100 different subjects was used. High-throughput TCR immunosequencing, statistical association of individual TCRs with disease status, and machine learning were combined to predict cytomegalovirus infection status.

On this clone itself: What antigen it recognizes has not been identified. Per-base quality was not reported, and no clone a single base away is much larger than it.

Beyond this particular receptor, the publication reports: All 120 or so repertoires were used to score co-occurrence in the validation cohort in a later analysis, because that analysis had no HLA typing for the cohort. In both the original and validation cohorts, the classifier was reported to diagnose cytomegalovirus status with high specificity and sensitivity. Across donors, most TCR sequences were observed very rarely, whereas some public TCRs were present in many individuals. In vitro tests confirmed that a few of the cytomegalovirus-associated TCR beta chains recognize cytomegalovirus antigens. The study gave a list of more than 150 TCR beta chains associated with cytomegalovirus. Subsequent analysis determined that TCRs grouped into clusters in the first cohort also showed a tendency toward co-occurrence across the approximately 120 validation repertoires, and about 94% of cluster scores exceeded 0. The authors suggested that the approach could potentially be extended to other disease states and immunological phenotypes.

The donors belonged to the validation cohort of approximately 130 subjects, which was separate from the 666-subject first cohort. At the junction V is shortened by 2 bases and J by 4 bases, with 8 bases in between. CDR1 and CDR2, per the germline V gene, are MRHNA and SNTAGT. Reading from cysteine to phenylalanine, the CDR3 counts 14 amino acids. The sequence is cut down to CDR3 DNA, 42 bases in frame from base 1. The library was built by means of the immunoSEQ multiplex PCR assay. In the source study's methods: A statistical classification framework was built to diagnose cytomegalovirus status from the catalog of TCR beta chain sequences. TCRdb took over this immuneACCESS table, retaining in-frame rearrangements with V and J assigned. Such tables are incomplete; in checked studies, under half of the missing clones stem from an unresolved V gene, and the remainder is unexplained. That table is the source of V, J and clone size, and D and trimming were worked out from the DNA. The sample table records roughly 70,000 clones; around four fifths of these occur just once. 3% of the sample comes from the top ten.

This clonotype originated in a man younger than 40 in good health and CMV-seronegative. The V gene is TRBV6-4 and the J gene is TRBJ2-2, with the D gene not confidently named. What was sequenced was PBMCs. The DNA sequence reads TGTGCCAGCAGTGACCCCACACGCACCGGGGAGCTGTTTTTT. Its protein is CASSDPTRTGELFF.